This T cell receptor beta chain was found in a study of beta chain features in type 1 diabetes. The study, taken as a whole, reports: Type 1 diabetes patients had TCRB CDR3s that were shorter (moderately but significantly so) in all four CD4+ subsets.

Expressed TCRB transcripts were sequenced, since all the RNA that had been isolated was reverse transcribed. Sequencing used immunoSEQ multiplex PCR; TCRdb keeps in-frame clones, though not all of them. This repertoire shows around 180,000 clones, 7.8% found once; its top ten account for more than 0.75%. This CDR3 comprises 15 residues. Germline CDR1 GTSNPN, CDR2 SVGIG (reference sequence). Trimming stripped 1 base from V and 7 bases from J, with 17 bases between. On this clone: What it binds is unknown.

The specimen sequenced was central memory CD4+ T cells from blood. This clonotype originated in a woman between 40 and 55 years old with type 1 diabetes. The chain combines TRBV30 with TRBJ1-5; possibly TRBD1 for D (6 bases). The CDR3 sequence is CAWSAGQGTGQPQHF. As DNA, the CDR3 is TGTGCCTGGAGTGCAGGGCAGGGGACGGGGCAGCCCCAGCATTTT. Supplemented by reference TRBV30 and TRBJ1-5, the full variable domain reads SQTIHQWPATLVQPVGSPLSLECTVEGTSNPNLYWYRQAAGRGLQLLFYSVGIGQISSEVPQNLSASRPQDRQFILSSKKLLLSDSGFYLCAWSAGQGTGQPQHFGDGTRLSIL.